Below are 30 T cell receptor beta chains sequenced from a single sample in a study of shared clonotypes between healthy human individuals. The assay was immunoSEQ multiplex PCR, and TCRdb's table has in-frame clones only and misses some. The sample has roughly 1,500,000 clones; about 98.5% are singletons. The sequenced material came from naive CD4+ T cells sorted from blood. Subset described: CD45RA+ positively selected. The receptors were sampled from a man younger than 45 in good health.

The chain employs TRBV6-5 and TRBJ1-5, with a weak D call TRBD1 (5 bases). Trimming stripped 0 bases from V and 7 bases from J, with 10 bases between. The germline V gene has CDR1 MNHEY and CDR2 SVGAGI. The CDR3 is made up of 14 amino acids. The CDR3 protein is CASSYSHRSQPQHF. The DNA of the CDR3 is TGTGCCAGCAGTTACTCCCACAGGTCACAGCCCCAGCATTTT.

The chain links TRBV12-5 to TRBJ2-7; D unresolved. This CDR3 has 12 amino acids. V was shortened by 9 bases and J by 7 bases, with 16 bases between the two germline ends. CDR1 is LGHNT, CDR2 FRNRAP, per germline. CDR3 sequence reads: CASQASPWEQYF. Written as DNA, the CDR3 is TGTGCTAGCCAAGCGAGTCCGTGGGAGCAGTACTTC.

The chain carries TRBV11-2 and TRBJ1-5; a possible D gene is TRBD1 (5 bases). The CDR3 consists of 14 residues. V lost 6 bases and J 9 bases, leaving 18 bases between the germline ends. CDR1 and CDR2 from the germline V gene are SGHAT and FQNNGV. Written as DNA, the CDR3 is TGTGCCAGCAGGATGAGTGGGGCAGGAGGGCCCCAGCATTTT. Amino acid sequence: CASRMSGAGGPQHF.

V usage is TRBV11-2 and J usage is TRBJ2-1; the match to TRBD2 covers 11 bases. The junction had 4 bases not matched to a gene; V was cut back by 0 bases and J by 9 bases. CDR3 length equals 15 residues. Germline CDR1 reads SGHAT; CDR2 reads FQNNGV. The CDR3 DNA reads TGTGCCAGCAGCTTAGAACCACTAGCGGGAGTTGAGCAGTTCTTC. It translates to CASSLEPLAGVEQFF.

DNA for the CDR3: TGCGCCAGCAGCCGCTGGGCTACTGACTCTGGGGCCAACGTCCTGACTTTC. Its translation: CASSRWATDSGANVLTF. The chain has TRBV5-1 and TRBJ2-6; D uncertain. Germline-derived CDR1 and CDR2 are SGHRS and YFSETQ. CDR3 size: 17 residues. V was clipped by 4 bases and J by 0 bases, with 14 bases between them.

The CDR3 coding sequence is TGTGCCAGCTCACCGACCGACAGGGAAGGGACCCAGTACTTC. It encodes CASSPTDREGTQYF. The V and J genes are TRBV18 and TRBJ2-5; 7 bases fit TRBD1. With 3 bases clipped from V and 7 bases from J, the junction kept 8 bases outside the gene matches. CDR3 length: 14 residues. CDR1 and CDR2 (germline): KGHSH, LQKENI.

V usage is TRBV5-3 and J usage is TRBJ2-1, with D possibly TRBD1 on 5 matching bases. TRBV5-3 is identified as an open reading frame with a role that is uncertain. Trimming shortened V by 6 bases and J by 4 bases, and 14 bases separated the two germline ends. The CDR3 totals 14 residues. CDR3 DNA sequence: TGTGCCAGAAATTGGACACCCCTTTACAATGAGCAGTTCTTC. This encodes CARNWTPLYNEQFF.

The V and J genes are TRBV28 and TRBJ1-5; 9 bases fit TRBD1. J gave up 7 bases and V 5 bases, and 6 bases lay outside the gene matches. There are 14 residues in the CDR3. CDR1 and CDR2 (germline): MDHEN, SYDVKM. DNA for the CDR3: TGTGCCAGCAGTCAACAGGGGGCAGGACAGCCCCAGCATTTT. This codes for CASSQQGAGQPQHF.

The chain combines TRBV7-9 with TRBJ1-1, with D tentatively TRBD1 (6 bases). V lost 2 bases and J 3 bases, leaving 10 bases between the germline ends. CDR3 size: 14 residues. Germline values: CDR1 SEHNR, CDR2 FQNEAQ (reference sequence). CDR3 residues: CASSLQGRDTEAFF. The CDR3 region has the DNA TGTGCCAGCAGCTTACAGGGGAGGGACACTGAAGCTTTCTTT.

The chain has TRBV6-1 and TRBJ1-2; 7 bases map to TRBD1. The CDR3 spans 13 residues. Germline lookup yields CDR1 MNHNS and CDR2 SASEGT. The V and J ends lost 6 bases and 4 bases, in that order; junction bases with no gene match: 5. The CDR3: CASSERQGYGYTF. The CDR3 nucleotides read TGTGCCAGCAGCGAGCGACAGGGCTATGGCTACACCTTC.

This chain uses TRBV10-2 with TRBJ1-5; the D gene is possibly TRBD1 (5 bases). V shed 3 bases and J shed 1 base, with 16 bases lying between them. Germline CDR1 is WSHSY and CDR2 is SAAADI. The CDR3 loop spans 17 amino acids. The chain's CDR3 is CASSDPRGRESNQPQHF. The CDR3, as DNA: TGCGCCAGCAGTGACCCGAGGGGCAGGGAGAGCAATCAGCCCCAGCATTTT.

The chain links TRBV9 to TRBJ1-1; TRBD1 matches 7 bases. Unmatched junction bases numbered 25, after V lost 1 base and J lost 1 base. Looked up from germline, CDR1 is SGDLS and CDR2 is YYNGEE. The CDR3 extends over 22 amino acids. CDR3 amino acids: CASSVNPKNVELDRRGNTEAFF. As DNA, the CDR3 is TGTGCCAGCAGCGTAAACCCTAAAAACGTTGAGTTGGACAGGAGGGGGAACACTGAAGCTTTCTTT.

The genes are TRBV9 and TRBJ2-6; 12 nucleotides agree with TRBD2. V trimming: 9 bases; J trimming: 2 bases; junction bases outside the gene matches: 9. CDR1 is SGDLS and CDR2 is YYNGEE in the germline V gene. The CDR3 contains 17 residues. CDR3 sequence reads: CATPLAGGGTGANVLTF. The CDR3 nucleotides are TGTGCCACCCCTCTAGCGGGAGGGGGCACTGGGGCCAACGTCCTGACTTTC.

The chain carries TRBV10-3 and TRBJ2-1; D ambiguous. The germline V gene encodes CDR1 ENHRY and CDR2 SYGVKD. CDR3 length equals 14 residues. The V gene lost 7 bases and the J gene lost 6 bases, with 16 bases spanning the gap. The CDR3 nucleotides are TGTGCCATCACCACCCCCCGGTTCCCCAATGAGCAGTTCTTC. Translating gives CAITTPRFPNEQFF.

This chain joins TRBV5-8 and TRBJ2-3; 9 positions match TRBD2. This CDR3 has 14 amino acids. Germline V gene sequence: CDR1 SGHTS, CDR2 YDEGEE. Trimming at V came to 4 bases and at J to 2 bases, leaving 2 bases not matched to a gene. DNA of the CDR3: TGTGCCAGCAGCGCGGGAGGGCCCACAGATACGCAGTATTTT. It encodes CASSAGGPTDTQYF.

The chain employs TRBV5-1 and TRBJ2-3, with 8 bases matching TRBD1. Germline assignment: CDR1 SGHRS and CDR2 YFSETQ. The V segment lost 8 bases and the J segment 4 bases; nucleotides outside the gene matches: 9. This CDR3 has 14 amino acids. The CDR3 DNA follows: TGCGCCAGTACTAAAACAGGGGGAGCAGATACGCAGTATTTT. Protein product: CASTKTGGADTQYF.

This rearrangement joins TRBV13 to TRBJ2-2; 7 nucleotides align to TRBD1. This CDR3 comprises 15 residues. J was trimmed by 2 bases and V by 2 bases; bases with no gene match: 2. Germline V gene lookup returns CDR1 PRHDT and CDR2 FYEKMQ (reference sequence). The CDR3 reads CASSLRGPNTGELFF. The CDR3 nucleotides are TGTGCCAGCAGCTTAAGGGGGCCCAACACCGGGGAGCTGTTTTTT.

The rearrangement uses TRBV5-1 and TRBJ1-4; a possible D gene is TRBD1 (5 bases). Germline-derived CDR1 and CDR2 are SGHRS and YFSETQ. The CDR3 is made up of 14 amino acids. Trimming shortened V by 0 bases and J by 8 bases, and 11 bases separated the two germline ends. The chain's CDR3 is CASSLAGVGEKLFF. The CDR3 bases are TGCGCCAGCAGCTTGGCGGGGGTGGGCGAAAAACTGTTTTTT. The full variable domain, its missing parts supplied by reference TRBV5-1 and TRBJ1-4, is KAGVTQTPRYLIKTRGQQVTLSCSPISGHRSVSWYQQTPGQGLQFLFEYFSETQRNKGNFPGRFSGRQFSNSRSEMNVSTLELGDSALYLCASSLAGVGEKLFFGSGTQLSVL.

The gene calls are TRBV5-4 and TRBJ1-4; no firm D call. Germline CDR1 reads SGHNT; CDR2 reads YYREEE (reference sequence). The V and J ends lost 8 bases and 4 bases respectively, with 9 bases between them. There are 12 residues in the CDR3. In DNA form, the CDR3 reads TGTGCCAGTTCTGGATTTAATGAAAAACTGTTTTTT. Protein: CASSGFNEKLFF.

V is TRBV7-9 and J is TRBJ1-1; D may be TRBD1 (6 bases). The CDR3 has 14 residues. Looked up from germline, CDR1 is SEHNR and CDR2 is FQNEAQ (reference sequence). Deletions cut 3 bases from V and 0 bases from J, with 8 bases between. The CDR3 bases are TGTGCCAGCAGCTTCAGGGGAGTGAACACTGAAGCTTTCTTT. Translated: CASSFRGVNTEAFF.

A note on this clone: The identical CDR3 is also encoded by other nucleotide sequences in the sample. The rearrangement links TRBV7-2 to TRBJ2-3; 7 bases match TRBD2. The CDR3 totals 15 residues. The J segment lost 1 base and the V segment lost 2 bases, leaving 3 bases of the junction unmatched. The germline CDR1 and CDR2 sequences are SGHTA and FQGNSA. CDR3 nucleotides: TGTGCCAGCAGCTTAAGGCTAGCGGGCACAGATACGCAGTATTTT. Amino acid sequence: CASSLRLAGTDTQYF.

This chain links TRBV5-6 with TRBJ2-1; tentatively, D is TRBD2 (5 bases). Germline CDR1 is SGHDT and CDR2 is YYEEEE. The CDR3 covers 15 residues. The V and J ends lost 9 bases and 0 bases respectively, with 16 bases between them. The CDR3 DNA sequence: TGTGCCACGACCACCCGGGGTAGCTCCTACAATGAGCAGTTCTTC. Protein: CATTTRGSSYNEQFF.

CDR3 DNA: TGTGCCACCAGCAGAGATATGAACAGTATAACGCACGAGCAGTACTTC. Translated, it gives CATSRDMNSITHEQYF. The chain employs TRBV15 and TRBJ2-7; D call uncertain. The CDR3 sequence is 16 residues long. Germline assignment: CDR1 LNHNV and CDR2 YYDKDF (reference sequence). The ends were cut back, 0 bases at V and 5 bases at J, with 17 bases in the middle. The full variable domain, completed using reference TRBV15 and TRBJ2-7, is DAMVIQNPRYQVTQFGKPVTLSCSQTLNHNVMYWYQQKSSQAPKLLFHYYDKDFNNEADTPDNFQSRRPNTSFCFLDIRSPGLGDTAMYLCATSRDMNSITHEQYFGPGTRLTVT.

The rearrangement links TRBV11-2 to TRBJ2-5; the D gene is possibly TRBD1 (6 bases). The germline V and J ends were trimmed by 1 base and 1 base, with 13 bases remaining between them. Germline V gene lookup returns CDR1 SGHAT and CDR2 FQNNGV. The CDR3 sequence is 16 residues long. CDR3 amino acids: CASSLGGRSGQETQYF. CDR3 bases: TGTGCCAGCAGCTTAGGGGGGCGGAGCGGCCAAGAGACCCAGTACTTC. The whole variable domain, filled in from reference TRBV11-2 and TRBJ2-5, reads EAGVAQSPRYKIIEKRQSVAFWCNPISGHATLYWYQQILGQGPKLLIQFQNNGVVDDSQLPKDRFSAERLKGVDSTLKIQPAKLEDSAVYLCASSLGGRSGQETQYFGPGTRLLVL.

V and J are TRBV5-1 and TRBJ2-5, with D possibly matching TRBD2 (5 bases). V was pared by 4 bases and J by 2 bases, with 12 bases between. Germline CDR1 is SGHRS and CDR2 is YFSETQ. The CDR3 is made up of 14 amino acids. CDR3 in amino acids: CASSLKKRQETQYF. The CDR3 bases are TGCGCCAGCAGCCTAAAGAAGCGGCAAGAGACCCAGTACTTC.

The V call is TRBV2, the J call TRBJ1-1; the D is unclear. In germline, CDR1 is SNHLY, CDR2 FYNNEI. The CDR3 is 13 amino acids. Trimming shortened V by 4 bases and J by 0 bases, and 6 bases separated the two germline ends. CDR3 loop: CASSVFMNTEAFF. CDR3 DNA: TGTGCCAGCAGTGTGTTTATGAACACTGAAGCTTTCTTT.

The chain is built from TRBV15 and TRBJ1-2; tentative D call: TRBD1 (5 bases). The V and J ends lost 3 bases and 1 base respectively, with 21 bases between them. Germline lookup yields CDR1 LNHNV and CDR2 YYDKDF (reference sequence). This CDR3 comprises 18 residues. The CDR3 protein is CATSSEYLGTNFNYGYTF. The CDR3 DNA is TGTGCCACCAGCAGCGAATACTTGGGGACCAATTTTAACTATGGCTACACCTTC.

This chain joins TRBV2 and TRBJ1-5; the D is unclear. This CDR3 is built from 14 residues. Germline V gives CDR1 SNHLY, CDR2 FYNNEI. V dropped 1 base and J dropped 3 bases, with 7 bases sitting between them. This CDR3 is CASSEGQFNQPQHF. CDR3 bases: TGTGCCAGCAGTGAAGGTCAGTTCAATCAGCCCCAGCATTTT.

The genes are TRBV19 and TRBJ2-1; possibly TRBD2 for D (7 bases). V lost 7 bases and J lost 9, with 13 bases in between. The CDR3 length is 12 residues. From germline, CDR1 is LNHDA and CDR2 SQIVND (reference sequence). The CDR3 DNA sequence: TGTGCCAGTATGGAGAGGGGGGGTGAGCAGTTCTTC. Translating gives CASMERGGEQFF.

This sequence joins TRBV9 and TRBJ2-3; no clear D. The germline gives CDR1 SGDLS, CDR2 YYNGEE. With 0 bases removed from V and 7 bases from J, the gap between germline ends came to 15 bases. The CDR3 loop spans 15 amino acids. CDR3 nucleotide sequence: TGTGCCAGCAGCGTAGTTGGGCGTAATACACATACGCAGTATTTT. Amino acids: CASSVVGRNTHTQYF.